These T cell receptor beta chains were read from a single sample in a study of beta chain features in type 1 diabetes. Sequenced by immunoSEQ multiplex PCR; TCRdb stores in-frame clones only, minus some. Of about 350,000 clones in the sample, roughly 21% are singletons; the top ten hold under 0.05%. Sequencing was carried out using naive CD4+ T cells from blood. These receptors came from a woman aged 18-35 years in good health. CDR3s include the opening cysteine and the closing phenylalanine or tryptophan. D genes are given only for firm matches. Some rows mark clone size as missing; the rest say once, few, many or name a class of expanded clone.

v_call	j_call	d_call	clone_size	cdr3_aa
TRBV2	TRBJ2-3	TRBD2	NA	CASSWAGTSGDTQYF
TRBV12-5	TRBJ1-1	NA	NA	CASGLVQKGENTEAFF
TRBV15	TRBJ2-5	TRBD2	NA	CATSSGSTSGSQETQYF
TRBV12-5	TRBJ2-5	NA	NA	CASGLAETQYF
TRBV5-1	TRBJ2-7	NA	once	CASSLGGRSSYEQYF
TRBV25-1	TRBJ2-7	NA	few	CASSEYTGHHEQYF
TRBV18	TRBJ1-6	NA	NA	CASSPRLSGDNSPLHF
TRBV27	TRBJ1-5	TRBD1	NA	CASSPWGQGAQPQHF
TRBV2	TRBJ1-5	NA	NA	CASSEMEREPQHF
TRBV6-1	TRBJ2-1	TRBD2	few	CASSGRTSGDNEQFF
TRBV18	TRBJ1-5	NA	NA	CASSLPGSFLSF
TRBV13	TRBJ2-1	NA	NA	CASSPRNNEQFF
TRBV2	TRBJ2-3	NA	few	CASLSGPGVADTQYF